One and the same sample provided the 3 T cell receptor beta chains below, sequenced in a study of T-cell memory formation after mild COVID-19. TCRdb processed the 5' RACE reads anew with MiXCR; each CDR3 protein has one entry. This repertoire shows 400,000 to 550,000 distinct CDR3 sequences, 20% to 25% found once; its top ten account for under 15%. The source material was PBMCs or a T cell subset sorted from them (not recorded which). These receptors were collected from an adult woman who had mild COVID-19 (a few samples of this study predate the infection). Cell type and time point are not known.

V is TRBV7-8 and J is TRBJ2-2; D is perhaps TRBD2 (5 bases). Trimming left V 2 bases short and J 0 bases short, with 10 bases between. Germline V gene lookup returns CDR1 SGHVS and CDR2 FQNEAQ. The CDR3 sequence is 16 residues long. CDR3 residues: CASSLFGVTNTGELFF. CDR3 nucleotides: TGTGCCAGCAGCTTATTCGGGGTAACGAACACCGGGGAGCTGTTTTTT.

The genes are TRBV4-2 and TRBJ2-3; the match to TRBD2 covers 12 bases. The V gene's germline CDR1 is LGHNA and CDR2 YNFKEQ. This CDR3 is 16 amino acids long. Germline trimming cut 4 bases from V and 6 bases from J; bases unmatched to any gene: 8. CDR3 region: CASSRLLAGGEDTQYF. In nucleotides, the CDR3 is TGTGCCAGCAGCCGATTACTAGCGGGAGGAGAGGATACGCAGTATTTT.

In its sample, this clonotype was seen a few times. The V and J genes are TRBV18 and TRBJ2-5; D gene unclear. From germline, CDR1 is KGHSH and CDR2 LQKENI. This CDR3 region has 14 residues. V was pared by 3 bases and J by 4 bases, with 12 bases between. The CDR3 DNA sequence: TGTGCCAGCTCACCCGCATCCAATCCAGAGACCCAGTACTTC. It encodes CASSPASNPETQYF.